The next 18 T cell receptor beta chains were all read from a single sample in a study of graft-versus-host responses after intestinal transplantation. TCRdb's table, derived via immunoSEQ multiplex PCR, lists solely in-frame clones and lacks some. The sample records fewer than 110,000 clones, 90% to 95% being singletons. Antigens for these TCRs are unknown. The material sequenced was unstimulated CD8+ T cells sorted from spleen or lymph node cells, taken before intestinal transplant. These receptors originate from a human donor who received an intestinal transplant.

The chain carries TRBV7-8 and TRBJ2-4; 7 bases match TRBD2. There are 17 residues in the CDR3. The germline V gene has CDR1 SGHVS and CDR2 FQNEAQ. V trimming: 2 bases; J trimming: 3 bases; junction bases outside the gene matches: 10. CDR3 loop: CASSLPAGEGIKNIQYF. The CDR3 nucleotides read TGTGCCAGCAGCTTACCCGCGGGGGAGGGGATCAAAAACATTCAGTACTTC.

This sequence joins TRBV15 and TRBJ2-5; maybe TRBD1 (7 bases). The CDR3 sequence is 17 residues long. The germline V gene has CDR1 LNHNV and CDR2 YYDKDF (reference sequence). Trimming took off 3 bases at V and 9 bases at J, with 26 bases between the two ends. The CDR3 DNA reads as TGTGCCACCAGCAGGCCTGCACCCCTTCTCGGCAGGGGGGCCCAGTACTTC. Translating gives CATSRPAPLLGRGAQYF. The variable domain in full, with the rest retrieved from reference TRBV15 and TRBJ2-5, is DAMVIQNPRYQVTQFGKPVTLSCSQTLNHNVMYWYQQKSSQAPKLLFHYYDKDFNNEADTPDNFQSRRPNTSFCFLDIRSPGLGDTAMYLCATSRPAPLLGRGAQYFGPGTRLLVL.

The rearrangement uses TRBV10-2 and TRBJ1-1, with 7 bases lining up with TRBD1. The trim removed 6 bases at V and 4 bases at J, leaving 5 bases unmatched. Looked up from germline, CDR1 is WSHSY and CDR2 is SAAADI. This CDR3 has 13 residues. In DNA form, the CDR3 reads TGCGCCAGCAGGGAGACAGGGAGCACTGAAGCTTTCTTT. This codes for CASRETGSTEAFF.

The chain employs TRBV25-1 and TRBJ2-1; TRBD2 agrees at 8 bases. Germline values: CDR1 MGHDK, CDR2 SYGVNS. V shed 4 bases and J 7 bases; nucleotides not matched to a gene: 12. The CDR3 covers 16 residues. CDR3 sequence (DNA): TGTGCCAGCAGTGTAAGTAGCGGGGCCGGGATGAATGAGCAGTTCTTC. It translates to CASSVSSGAGMNEQFF.

V and J are TRBV2 and TRBJ2-7, with D perhaps being TRBD1 or TRBD2 (5 bases each). V was pared by 4 bases and J by 2 bases, with 15 bases between. Per germline, CDR1 SNHLY and CDR2 FYNNEI. The length of the CDR3 is 15 residues. The CDR3 DNA reads as TGTGCCAGCAGTGGGGTCTCGGGACGGCCCTACGAGCAGTACTTC. Translated, it gives CASSGVSGRPYEQYF.

In DNA, the CDR3 is TGCGCCAGCAGTGAGGGAATGCCCCAAGAGACCCAGTACTTC. Protein product: CASSEGMPQETQYF. The rearrangement joins TRBV10-2 to TRBJ2-5, with D uncertain. Germline CDR1 WSHSY, CDR2 SAAADI. This CDR3 is built from 14 residues. V lost 2 bases and J 1 base, leaving 8 bases between the germline ends.

The V and J genes are TRBV7-2 and TRBJ2-1; D gene uncertain. V lost 1 base, J lost 4 bases, and 8 bases lay in between. Per the germline V gene, CDR1 is SGHTA and CDR2 is FQGNSA. The CDR3 is 14 residues long. The CDR3: CASSLDSLYNEQFF. CDR3 sequence (DNA): TGTGCCAGCAGCTTAGATTCCCTTTACAATGAGCAGTTCTTC.

This clone was seen once. The chain has TRBV30 and TRBJ1-1, with D tentatively TRBD1 (5 bases). The germline gives CDR1 GTSNPN, CDR2 SVGIG (reference sequence). Deletions cut 2 bases from V and 2 bases from J, with 12 bases between. CDR3 length: 14 residues. CDR3 sequence: CAWSRTPFNTEAFF. CDR3 nucleotides: TGTGCCTGGAGTAGGACACCTTTTAACACTGAAGCTTTCTTT.

The rearrangement joins TRBV28 to TRBJ1-3; D gene unclear. Trimming left V 1 base short and J 4 bases short, with 2 bases between. Germline lookup yields CDR1 MDHEN and CDR2 SYDVKM. There are 12 residues in the CDR3. The CDR3 DNA sequence: TGTGCCAGCAGTTTATTCGGAAACACCATATATTTT. Its protein product is CASSLFGNTIYF.

V and J are TRBV6-5 and TRBJ2-2; perhaps D is TRBD1 or TRBD2 (7 bases each). The CDR3 extends over 14 amino acids. CDR1 is MNHEY, CDR2 SVGAGI, per germline. The germline V and J ends were trimmed by 4 bases and 5 bases, with 11 bases remaining between them. CDR3 DNA: TGTGCCAGCAGTTTTCAGGGGGGGACCGGGGAGCTGTTTTTT. Protein: CASSFQGGTGELFF.

To note about this clone: The sample carries other DNA sequences with the same CDR3. The V gene is TRBV27, the J gene TRBJ2-3; a weak D match, TRBD1 (5 bases). CDR3 length: 15 residues. Germline V lookup: CDR1 MNHEY, CDR2 SMNVEV (reference sequence). The V end lost 1 base, the J end lost 3 bases, and 11 bases lay between the germline ends. CDR3 DNA: TGTGCCAGCAGTTTATGGGGCCCAGGGACAGATACGCAGTATTTT. As protein: CASSLWGPGTDTQYF.

V usage is TRBV30 and J usage is TRBJ2-5, with 10 bases lining up with TRBD2. Germline-derived CDR1 and CDR2 are GTSNPN and SVGIG (reference sequence). The junction had 8 bases not matched to a gene; V was cut back by 2 bases and J by 5 bases. The CDR3 runs to 15 residues. CDR3 protein: CAWSPQLAGVETQYF. The CDR3 DNA sequence: TGTGCCTGGAGTCCCCAGCTAGCGGGGGTCGAGACCCAGTACTTC.

The chain couples TRBV9 to TRBJ2-7; D remains unclear. This CDR3 comprises 14 residues. Germline V gene lookup returns CDR1 SGDLS and CDR2 YYNGEE. V was clipped by 0 bases and J by 2 bases, with 9 bases between them. The CDR3 DNA reads as TGTGCCAGCAGCGTAGCTTACGGACCCTACGAGCAGTACTTC. Its protein is CASSVAYGPYEQYF.

This rearrangement joins TRBV7-6 to TRBJ2-7, with TRBD2 identical over 9 bases. Looked up from germline, CDR1 is SGHVS and CDR2 is FNYEAQ. This CDR3 comprises 16 residues. The ends lost 0 bases at V and 4 bases at J; junction bases unmatched: 7. The CDR3 region is CASSLAGVAGEYEQYF. The CDR3 coding sequence is TGTGCCAGCAGCTTAGCGGGCGTAGCGGGGGAATACGAGCAGTACTTC.

This clone is a singleton in its sample. The V call is TRBV15, the J call TRBJ1-2; a weak D match, TRBD1 (5 bases). CDR1 is LNHNV, CDR2 YYDKDF, per germline (reference sequence). The V end lost 4 bases, the J end lost 4 bases, and 7 bases lay between the germline ends. There are 12 residues in the CDR3. The CDR3 loop is CATSNGTYGYTF. In nucleotides, the CDR3 is TGTGCCACCAGCAATGGGACCTATGGCTACACCTTC.

This chain links TRBV5-4 with TRBJ1-1, with a possible D match to TRBD1 (5 bases). The CDR3 extends over 15 amino acids. CDR1 is SGHNT and CDR2 is YYREEE in the germline V gene (reference sequence). V lost 7 bases and J lost 0, with 16 bases in between. CDR3 nucleotides: TGTGCCAGCGGAATAGGGGCGGCGATGAACACTGAAGCTTTCTTT. It encodes CASGIGAAMNTEAFF.

This clone was seen a single time. In DNA, the CDR3 is TGTGCCACCAGCAGAGGAAGACAGGGGGCTACCGGGGAGCTGTTTTTT. Translation: CATSRGRQGATGELFF. The V call is TRBV15, the J call TRBJ2-2; 10 nucleotides align to TRBD1. V trimming: 1 base; J trimming: 5 bases; junction bases outside the gene matches: 4. Looked up from germline, CDR1 is LNHNV and CDR2 is YYDKDF (reference sequence). The CDR3 consists of 16 residues.

V usage is TRBV5-6 and J usage is TRBJ1-5; 7 positions agree with TRBD1. The CDR3 totals 16 residues. V trimming: 0 bases; J trimming: 2 bases; junction bases outside the gene matches: 5. Germline assignment: CDR1 SGHDT and CDR2 YYEEEE. CDR3 protein: CASSLASGQGNQPQHF. The CDR3, as DNA: TGTGCCAGCAGCTTGGCATCCGGACAGGGCAATCAGCCCCAGCATTTT. Full variable domain (rest looked up from reference TRBV5-6 and TRBJ1-5): DAGVTQSPTHLIKTRGQQVTLRCSPKSGHDTVSWYQQALGQGPQFIFQYYEEEERQRGNFPDRFSGHQFPNYSSELNVNALLLGDSALYLCASSLASGQGNQPQHFGDGTRLSIL.